One and the same sample provided the 4 T cell receptor beta chains below, sequenced in a study of long-term antiretroviral therapy in people with HIV (dated by TCRdb to the early 2020s). The immunoSEQ hsTCRB v3.0 assay was used at survey level resolution to sequence the TRB variable region. This is the immuneACCESS table as TCRdb keeps it, with only in-frame sequences that have V and J called. A part of the clones is gone; compared with another copy, unresolved V genes explain less than half, and the rest is unexplained. This sample holds 18,000 or so clones; just under 80% were observed only once. Clones ranked in the top ten supply roughly 7.5% of the sample. The sample here was unsorted PBMCs, taken at the start of antiretroviral therapy, before treatment. The receptors were sampled from a woman aged 40-49 years with HIV.

The chain is built from TRBV7-2 and TRBJ2-6; D not certain. From germline, CDR1 is SGHTA and CDR2 FQGNSA. V lost 1 base and J 0 bases, leaving 7 bases between the germline ends. This CDR3 is built from 16 residues. CDR3 DNA: TGTGCCAGCAGCTTAGAGGGTAGCTCTGGGGCCAACGTCCTGACTTTC. This translates into CASSLEGSSGANVLTF.

J is TRBJ2-7 and V is TRBV20-1; D tentatively fits TRBD1 or TRBD2 (5 bases each). The germline V gene has CDR1 DFQATT and CDR2 SNEGSKA (reference sequence). V lost 5 bases and J lost 4, with 9 bases in between. CDR3 size: 11 residues. CDR3 residues: CSASEGYEQYF. The DNA of the CDR3 is TGCAGTGCTTCTGAGGGGTACGAGCAGTACTTC.

This chain uses TRBV4-2 with TRBJ1-2, with 8 bases identical to TRBD1. Trimming at V came to 6 bases and at J to 4 bases, leaving 7 bases not matched to a gene. CDR1 is LGHNA and CDR2 is YNFKEQ in the germline V gene. The CDR3 has 14 residues. In DNA, the CDR3 is TGTGCCAGCAGACAGGGGGAAGGTAGCTATGGCTACACCTTC. This encodes CASRQGEGSYGYTF.

The J gene is TRBJ2-7, the V gene TRBV19; 8 nucleotides line up with TRBD2. Trimming cost V 6 bases and J 2 bases; bases outside gene matches: 3. Per germline, CDR1 LNHDA and CDR2 SQIVND (reference sequence). The length of the CDR3 is 13 residues. CDR3 amino acids: CASRVAGTYEQYF. In DNA, the CDR3 is TGTGCCAGTAGAGTAGCGGGGACCTACGAGCAGTACTTC.